The TCR beta chain under discussion was sequenced for a study of blood T cells in healthy people across ages. Study-wide results and limits: In these data, TCR beta diversity tracked strongly with naive T cell percentage. Reliance upon unsorted PBMCs precluded definitive naive versus antigen-experienced comparison. Shifts in expanded clonotypes may have been confounded by donor CMV status, which was unknown.

Regarding this clonotype: What it binds is not known.

The CDR3 totals 14 residues. The germline gives CDR1 SGDLS, CDR2 YYNGEE. The second PCR ran about 6 to 12 cycles with a sample-barcoded 5' primer and J-beta primers. Every sample produced at least 3 million CDR3-containing paired-end reads. TCRdb re-called the 5' RACE reads with MiXCR, one entry per CDR3 protein. The sample gives roughly 680,000 distinct CDR3 sequences, about half of which show up once; around a third is in the top ten. The chain is built from TRBV9 and TRBJ2-5, with 10 nucleotides matching TRBD2. The J call may be in error: the DNA end matches TRBJ2-7 better. This sequence originates from a woman aged 55-69 years in good health. What was sequenced was blood. CDR3 in DNA: TGTGCCAGCAGCGTAGCAGCGGGAGGGTACGAGCAGTACTTC. Its translation is CASSVAAGGYEQYF.